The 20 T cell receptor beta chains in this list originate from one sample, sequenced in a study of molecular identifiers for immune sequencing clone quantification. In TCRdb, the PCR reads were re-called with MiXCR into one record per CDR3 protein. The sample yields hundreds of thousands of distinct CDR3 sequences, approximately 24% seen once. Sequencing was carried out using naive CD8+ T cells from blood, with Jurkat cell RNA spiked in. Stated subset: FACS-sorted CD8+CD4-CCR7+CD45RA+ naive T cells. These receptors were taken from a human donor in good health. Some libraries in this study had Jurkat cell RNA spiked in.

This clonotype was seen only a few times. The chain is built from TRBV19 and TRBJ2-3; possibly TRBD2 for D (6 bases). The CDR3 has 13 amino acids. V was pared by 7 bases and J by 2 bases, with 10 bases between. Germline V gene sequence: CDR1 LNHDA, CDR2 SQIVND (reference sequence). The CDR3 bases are TGTGCCAGTATGGGGGGAGCCACAGATACGCAGTATTTT. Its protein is CASMGGATDTQYF. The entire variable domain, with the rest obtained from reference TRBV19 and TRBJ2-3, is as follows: DGGITQSPKYLFRKEGQNVTLSCEQNLNHDAMYWYRQDPGQGLRLIYYSQIVNDFQKGDIAEGYSVSREKKESFPLTVTSAQKNPTAFYLCASMGGATDTQYFGPGTRLTVL.

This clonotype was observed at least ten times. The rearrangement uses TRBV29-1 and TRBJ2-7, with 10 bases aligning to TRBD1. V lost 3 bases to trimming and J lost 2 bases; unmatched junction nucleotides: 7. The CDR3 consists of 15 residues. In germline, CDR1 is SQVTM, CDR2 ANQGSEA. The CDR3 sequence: CSVEGAGQGAYEQYF. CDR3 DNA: TGCAGCGTTGAGGGAGCTGGACAGGGGGCCTACGAGCAGTACTTC.

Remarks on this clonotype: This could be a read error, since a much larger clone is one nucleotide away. The CDR3 protein is CACSYSSGHQETQYF. For the CDR3, the DNA is TGTGCCTGCAGTTACTCGTCCGGGCACCAAGAGACCCAGTACTTC. This chain connects TRBV6-5 to TRBJ2-5, with D unclear. Looked up from germline, CDR1 is MNHEY and CDR2 is SVGAGI. This CDR3 region has 15 residues.

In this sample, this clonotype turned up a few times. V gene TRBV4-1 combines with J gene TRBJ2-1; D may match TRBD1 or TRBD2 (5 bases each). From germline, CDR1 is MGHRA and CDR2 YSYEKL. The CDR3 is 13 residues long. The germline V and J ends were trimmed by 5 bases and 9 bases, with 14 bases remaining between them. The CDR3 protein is CASSRGDFVEQFF. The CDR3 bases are TGCGCCAGCAGCAGAGGGGATTTTGTTGAGCAGTTCTTC.

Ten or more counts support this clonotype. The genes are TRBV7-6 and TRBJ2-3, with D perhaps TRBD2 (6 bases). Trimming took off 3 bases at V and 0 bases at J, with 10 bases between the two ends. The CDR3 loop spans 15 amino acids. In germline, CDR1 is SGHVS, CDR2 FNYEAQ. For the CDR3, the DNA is TGTGCCAGCAGCTTCTGGGGGAGGAGCACAGATACGCAGTATTTT. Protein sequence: CASSFWGRSTDTQYF.

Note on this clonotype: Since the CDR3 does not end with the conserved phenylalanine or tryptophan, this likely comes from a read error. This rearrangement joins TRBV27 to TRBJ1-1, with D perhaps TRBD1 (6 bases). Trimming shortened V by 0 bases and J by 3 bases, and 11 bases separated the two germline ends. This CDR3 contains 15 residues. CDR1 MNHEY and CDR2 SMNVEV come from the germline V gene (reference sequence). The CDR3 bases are TGTGCCAGCAGTTTATCCCGGACAGCGGACACTGAAGCTTTCCTT. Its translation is CASSLSRTADTEAFL.

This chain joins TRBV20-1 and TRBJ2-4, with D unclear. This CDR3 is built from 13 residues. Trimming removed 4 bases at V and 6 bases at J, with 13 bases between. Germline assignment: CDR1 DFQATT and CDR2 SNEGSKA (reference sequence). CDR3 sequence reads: CSAKAPPVNIQYF. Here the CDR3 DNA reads TGCAGTGCTAAAGCCCCACCCGTAAACATTCAGTACTTC.

CDR3 in DNA: TGTGCCAGCAGCCAAGAGCCCGGGGAGGGGGCAGGGTACGAGCAGTACTTC. Translation gives CASSQEPGEGAGYEQYF. This chain uses TRBV14 with TRBJ2-7; D may correspond to TRBD1 or TRBD2 (7 bases each). The ends were cut back, 0 bases at V and 4 bases at J, with 19 bases in the middle. Germline loops: CDR1 SGHDN, CDR2 FVKESK. The length of the CDR3 is 17 residues.

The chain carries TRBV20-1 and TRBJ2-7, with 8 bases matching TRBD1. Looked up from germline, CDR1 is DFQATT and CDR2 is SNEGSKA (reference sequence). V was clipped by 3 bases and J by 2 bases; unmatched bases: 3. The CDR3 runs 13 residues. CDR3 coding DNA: TGCAGTGCTAGTCTGGGACAGGCCTACGAGCAGTACTTC. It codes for CSASLGQAYEQYF.

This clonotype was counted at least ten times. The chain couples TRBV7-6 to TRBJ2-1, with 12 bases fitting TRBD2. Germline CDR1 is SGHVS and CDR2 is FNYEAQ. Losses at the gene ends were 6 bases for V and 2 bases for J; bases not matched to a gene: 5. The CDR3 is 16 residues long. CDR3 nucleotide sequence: TGTGCCAGCAGTTCCCTAGCGGGAGGGCCCTACAATGAGCAGTTCTTC. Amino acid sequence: CASSSLAGGPYNEQFF.

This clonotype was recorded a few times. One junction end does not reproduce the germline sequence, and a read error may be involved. This CDR3 reads CASSFDRDYGYTF. The DNA of the CDR3 is TGTGCTAGCAGCTTCGACAGGGACTATGGCTACACCTTC. V gene TRBV7-7 combines with J gene TRBJ1-2; 7 nucleotides line up with TRBD1. Per germline, CDR1 SSHAT and CDR2 FNYEAQ (reference sequence). The CDR3 loop spans 13 amino acids. Combining the CDR3 with reference TRBV7-7 and TRBJ1-2 gives the whole variable domain GAGVSQSPRYKVTKRGQDVTLRCDPISSHATLYWYQQALGQGPEFLTYFNYEAQPDKSGLPSDRFSAERPEGSISTLTIQRTEQRDSAMYRCASSFDRDYGYTFGSGTRLTVV.

The CDR3 DNA sequence: TGCAGTGCTAGAGAAGACGGGGTCGGAACCGGGGAGCTGTTTTTT. Its protein product is CSAREDGVGTGELFF. The rearrangement joins TRBV20-1 to TRBJ2-2; D might be TRBD2 (5 bases). This CDR3 region has 15 residues. The germline gives CDR1 DFQATT, CDR2 SNEGSKA (reference sequence). V was cut by 0 bases and J by 5 bases, with 13 bases left in between.

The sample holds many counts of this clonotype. DNA for the CDR3: TGTGCCAGCAGCCAACCGAAAGGGCACGATACGCAGTATTTT. Its translation is CASSQPKGHDTQYF. V and J are TRBV3-1 and TRBJ2-3; the D is unclear. CDR1 LGHDT and CDR2 YNNKEL come from the germline V gene (reference sequence). V was clipped by 2 bases and J by 6 bases, with 12 bases between them. This CDR3 has 14 residues.

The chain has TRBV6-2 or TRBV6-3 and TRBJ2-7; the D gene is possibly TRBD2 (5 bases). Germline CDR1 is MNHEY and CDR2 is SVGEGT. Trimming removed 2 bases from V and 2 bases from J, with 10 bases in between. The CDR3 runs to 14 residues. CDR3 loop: CASSYLTTPYEQYF. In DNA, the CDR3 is TGTGCCAGCAGTTACCTGACTACGCCCTACGAGCAGTACTTC.

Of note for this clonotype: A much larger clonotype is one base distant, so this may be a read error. The CDR3 reads CAWSDRVILTDTQYF. The DNA of the CDR3 is TGTGCCTGGAGTGATAGAGTCATCCTCACAGATACGCAGTATTTT. This chain uses TRBV30 with TRBJ2-3, with unresolved D. The CDR3 loop spans 15 amino acids. Germline CDR1 is GTSNPN and CDR2 is SVGIG (reference sequence). V was shortened by 1 base and J by 2 bases, with 13 bases between the two germline ends. Full variable domain (missing parts from reference TRBV30 and TRBJ2-3): SQTIHQWPATLVQPVGSPLSLECTVEGTSNPNLYWYRQAAGRGLQLLFYSVGIGQISSEVPQNLSASRPQDRQFILSSKKLLLSDSGFYLCAWSDRVILTDTQYFGPGTRLTVL.

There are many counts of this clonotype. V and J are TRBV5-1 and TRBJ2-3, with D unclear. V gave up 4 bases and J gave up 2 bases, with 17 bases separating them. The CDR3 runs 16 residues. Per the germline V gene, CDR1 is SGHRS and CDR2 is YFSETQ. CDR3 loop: CASSAWEGGTTDTQYF. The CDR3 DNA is TGCGCCAGCAGCGCGTGGGAAGGTGGCACCACAGATACGCAGTATTTT.

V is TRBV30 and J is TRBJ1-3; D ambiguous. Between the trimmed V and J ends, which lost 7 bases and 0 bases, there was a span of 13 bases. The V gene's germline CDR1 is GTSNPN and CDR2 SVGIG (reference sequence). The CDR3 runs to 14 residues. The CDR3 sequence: CAYHDGFSGNTIYF. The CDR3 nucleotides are TGTGCCTATCATGACGGATTCTCTGGAAACACCATATATTTT.

CDR3 residues: CASSPWGAVYNEQFF. CDR3 DNA sequence: TGTGCCAGCAGCCCCTGGGGAGCGGTCTACAATGAGCAGTTCTTC. This chain joins TRBV7-3 and TRBJ2-1; a possible D gene is TRBD2 (5 bases). The germline V gene encodes CDR1 SGHTA and CDR2 FQGTGA. V lost 5 bases, J lost 3 bases, and 14 bases lay in between. The CDR3 is 15 residues long.

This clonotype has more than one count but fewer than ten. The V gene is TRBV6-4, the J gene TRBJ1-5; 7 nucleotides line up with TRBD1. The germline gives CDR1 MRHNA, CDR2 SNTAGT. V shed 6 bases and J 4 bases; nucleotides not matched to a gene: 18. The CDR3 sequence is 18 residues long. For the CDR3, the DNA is TGTGCCAGCAGGAGTCCCCTCACTACAGGGGAAGGGAATCAGCCCCAGCATTTT. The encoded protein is CASRSPLTTGEGNQPQHF.

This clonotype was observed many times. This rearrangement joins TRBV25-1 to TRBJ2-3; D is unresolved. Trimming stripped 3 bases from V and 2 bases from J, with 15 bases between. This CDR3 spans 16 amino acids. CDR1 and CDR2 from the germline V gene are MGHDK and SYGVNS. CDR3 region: CASSEAESLFTDTQYF. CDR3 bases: TGTGCCAGCAGTGAGGCAGAAAGTCTTTTCACAGATACGCAGTATTTT. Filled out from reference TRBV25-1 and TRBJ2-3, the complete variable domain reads EADIYQTPRYLVIGTGKKITLECSQTMGHDKMYWYQQDPGMELHLIHYSYGVNSTEKGDLSSESTVSRIRTEHFPLTLESARPSHTSQYLCASSEAESLFTDTQYFGPGTRLTVL.